This TCR beta chain came from a study of early T cells in non-severe SARS-CoV-2 infection. Looking at the study overall: RNA in bulk from unsorted whole blood was sequenced, and chains were unpaired. Notes on the study in general: A preference for anti-spike CD8 responses marked VDJdb matching, which missed private and CD4 specificities.

The protocol attached unique molecular identifiers to individual cDNA molecules. Each CDR3 protein gets one entry after TCRdb re-called the 5' RACE reads with MiXCR. This sample carries about 72,000 distinct CDR3 sequences, about 9.4% of them seen once, and the ten largest clones take about 8.3%. A few counts support this clonotype. No antigen is known for it. The clonotype was recovered from an adult who was a healthcare worker with PCR-confirmed SARS-CoV-2 infection or an uninfected control (not recorded which). This material consisted of whole blood, taken at baseline.

The CDR3 nucleotides read TGTGCCAGCAGCCAAGACGGTTCAGGAGTCACTGAAGCTTTCTTT. Its protein product is CASSQDGSGVTEAFF. This rearrangement joins TRBV3-1 to TRBJ1-1; D remains ambiguous. The CDR3 loop spans 15 amino acids. V was pared by 0 bases and J by 4 bases, with 12 bases between. Germline V gene data show CDR1 as LGHDT and CDR2 as YNNKEL (reference sequence).